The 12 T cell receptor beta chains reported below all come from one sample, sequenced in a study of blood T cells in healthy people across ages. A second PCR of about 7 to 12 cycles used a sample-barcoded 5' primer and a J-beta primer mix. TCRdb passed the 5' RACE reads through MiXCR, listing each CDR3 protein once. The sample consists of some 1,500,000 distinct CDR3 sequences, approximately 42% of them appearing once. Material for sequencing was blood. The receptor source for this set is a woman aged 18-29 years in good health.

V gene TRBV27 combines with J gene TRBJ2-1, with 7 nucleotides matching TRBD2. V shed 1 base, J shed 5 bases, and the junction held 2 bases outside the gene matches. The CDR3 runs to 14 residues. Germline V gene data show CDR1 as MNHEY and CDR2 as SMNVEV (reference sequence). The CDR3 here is CASSLFLADNEQFF. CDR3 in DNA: TGTGCCAGCAGTTTATTTCTAGCGGACAATGAGCAGTTCTTC.

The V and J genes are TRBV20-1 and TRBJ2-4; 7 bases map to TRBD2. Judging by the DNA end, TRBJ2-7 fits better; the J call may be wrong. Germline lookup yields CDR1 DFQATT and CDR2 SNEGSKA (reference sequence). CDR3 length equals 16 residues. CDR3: CSARDPASGVGREQYF. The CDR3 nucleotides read TGCAGTGCTAGAGATCCTGCTAGCGGAGTGGGGCGCGAGCAGTACTTC.

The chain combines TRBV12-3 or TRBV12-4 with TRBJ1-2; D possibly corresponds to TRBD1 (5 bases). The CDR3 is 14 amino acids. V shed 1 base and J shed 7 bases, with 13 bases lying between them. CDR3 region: CASSLVGGVGGYTF. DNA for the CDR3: TGTGCCAGCAGTTTAGTAGGAGGGGTTGGTGGCTACACCTTC.

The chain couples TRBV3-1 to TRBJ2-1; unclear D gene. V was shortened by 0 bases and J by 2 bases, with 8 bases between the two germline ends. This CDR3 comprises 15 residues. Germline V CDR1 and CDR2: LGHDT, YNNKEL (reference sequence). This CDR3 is CASSQDTLPYNEQFF. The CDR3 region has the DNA TGTGCCAGCAGCCAAGACACTCTTCCCTACAATGAGCAGTTCTTC.

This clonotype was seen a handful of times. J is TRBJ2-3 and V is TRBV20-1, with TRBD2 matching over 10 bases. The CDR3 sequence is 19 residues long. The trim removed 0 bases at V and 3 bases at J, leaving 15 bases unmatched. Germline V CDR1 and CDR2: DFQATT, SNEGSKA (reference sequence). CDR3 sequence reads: CSARDIRSGRVLGTDTQYF. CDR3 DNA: TGCAGTGCTAGAGATATAAGGAGCGGGAGGGTTTTGGGGACAGATACGCAGTATTTT.

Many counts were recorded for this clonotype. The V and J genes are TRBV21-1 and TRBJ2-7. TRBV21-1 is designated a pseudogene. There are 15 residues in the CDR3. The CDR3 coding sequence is TGTGCCAGCAGCAAAGTTAACAGGAGCTCCTACGAGCAGTACTTC. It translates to CASSKVNRSSYEQYF.

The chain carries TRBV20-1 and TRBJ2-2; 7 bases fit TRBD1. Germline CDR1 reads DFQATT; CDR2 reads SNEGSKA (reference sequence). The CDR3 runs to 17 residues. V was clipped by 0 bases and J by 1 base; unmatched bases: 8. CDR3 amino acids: CSARDITRQGNTGELFF. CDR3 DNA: TGCAGTGCTAGAGATATAACCCGACAGGGGAACACCGGGGAGCTGTTTTTT.

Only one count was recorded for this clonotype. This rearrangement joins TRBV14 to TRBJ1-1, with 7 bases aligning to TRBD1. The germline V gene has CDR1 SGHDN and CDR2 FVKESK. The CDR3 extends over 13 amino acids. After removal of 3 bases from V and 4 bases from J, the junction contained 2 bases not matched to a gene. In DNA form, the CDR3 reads TGTGCCAGCAGCCACAGGGGGTTCACTGAAGCTTTCTTT. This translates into CASSHRGFTEAFF.

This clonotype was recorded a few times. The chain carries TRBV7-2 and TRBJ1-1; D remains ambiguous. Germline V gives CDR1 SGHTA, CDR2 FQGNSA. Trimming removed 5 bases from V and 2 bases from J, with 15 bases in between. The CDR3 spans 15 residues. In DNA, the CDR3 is TGTGCCAGCAGCCCCGAGGGCCCGTTTAACACTGAAGCTTTCTTT. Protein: CASSPEGPFNTEAFF.

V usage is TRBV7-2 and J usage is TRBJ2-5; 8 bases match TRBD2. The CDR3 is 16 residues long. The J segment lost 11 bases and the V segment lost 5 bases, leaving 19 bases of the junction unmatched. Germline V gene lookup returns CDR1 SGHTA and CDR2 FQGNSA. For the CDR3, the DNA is TGTGCCAGCAGCCTTAGCGGGACGTACTCCTACAATGAGCAGTACTTC. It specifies CASSLSGTYSYNEQYF.

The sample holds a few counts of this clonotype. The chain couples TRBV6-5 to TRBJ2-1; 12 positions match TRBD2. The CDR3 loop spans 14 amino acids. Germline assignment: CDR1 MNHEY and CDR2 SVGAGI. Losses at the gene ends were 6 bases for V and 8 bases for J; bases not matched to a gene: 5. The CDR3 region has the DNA TGTGCCAGCAGACGACTAGCGGGAGAGTATGAGCAGTTCTTC. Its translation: CASRRLAGEYEQFF.

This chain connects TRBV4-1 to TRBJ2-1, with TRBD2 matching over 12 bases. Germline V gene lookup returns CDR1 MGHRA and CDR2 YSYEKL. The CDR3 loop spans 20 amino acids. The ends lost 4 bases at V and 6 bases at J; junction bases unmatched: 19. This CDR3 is CASSLFSGTNLAGGVNEQFF. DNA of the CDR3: TGCGCCAGCAGCCTCTTCTCCGGGACAAACCTAGCGGGGGGGGTCAATGAGCAGTTCTTC.